This T cell receptor beta chain was found in a study of blood T cell repertoires in COVID-19. Study-level background: COVID-19 samples, acute and convalescent, were from the United States, Italy and Spain.

Trimming pared 0 bases from V and 13 bases from J, leaving 11 bases between. Germline V gives CDR1 SGHRS, CDR2 YFSETQ. The CDR3 sequence is 11 residues long. The repertoire was sequenced with immunoSEQ multiplex PCR; TCRdb's copy has only in-frame clones and lacks some. This table has about 430,000 clones, around nine tenths appearing once. The study recruited people aged roughly 18 to 100 years across some 23 US areas. Cohorts were assigned according to the clinical history that participants reported. V and J are TRBV5-1 and TRBJ2-7; D is uncertain. This TCR was sampled from a woman in her 30s with acute COVID-19. The material sequenced was PBMCs or T cells enriched from blood (not recorded which). The CDR3 sequence is CASSLEGGQYF. In DNA, the CDR3 is TGCGCCAGCAGCTTGGAAGGCGGTCAATACTTC.